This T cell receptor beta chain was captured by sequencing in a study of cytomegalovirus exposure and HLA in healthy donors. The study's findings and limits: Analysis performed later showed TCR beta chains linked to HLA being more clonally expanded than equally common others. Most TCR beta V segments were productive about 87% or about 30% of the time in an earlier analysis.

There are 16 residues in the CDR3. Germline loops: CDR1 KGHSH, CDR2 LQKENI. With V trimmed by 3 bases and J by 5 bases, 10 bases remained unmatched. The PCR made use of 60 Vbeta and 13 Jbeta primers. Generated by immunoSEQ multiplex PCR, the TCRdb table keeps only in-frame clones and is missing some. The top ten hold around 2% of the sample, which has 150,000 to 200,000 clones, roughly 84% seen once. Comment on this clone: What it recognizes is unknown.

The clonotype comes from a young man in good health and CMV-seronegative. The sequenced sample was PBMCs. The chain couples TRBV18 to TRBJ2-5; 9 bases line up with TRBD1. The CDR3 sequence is CASSPIFRDRVETQYF. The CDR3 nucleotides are TGTGCCAGCTCACCCATATTCCGGGACAGGGTGGAGACCCAGTACTTC.